This T cell receptor (beta chain) was sequenced during a study of identical twins. From the 5' RACE reads, TCRdb called clonotypes with MiXCR, one entry per CDR3 protein. The sample has 690,000 or so distinct CDR3 sequences, more than 6.5% seen once; the top ten hold 0.8% to 1%. The data also belong to a second study, concerning yellow fever vaccine responses in identical twins.

Sequences were obtained from PBMCs. This clonotype was obtained from a woman aged 18 to 35 in good health.

The CDR3 coding sequence is TGCAGTGCTATACAGGGATACGAGCAGTACTTC. Amino acid sequence: CSAIQGYEQYF. V usage is TRBV20-1 and J usage is TRBJ2-7, with D perhaps matching TRBD1 (6 bases). There are 11 residues in the CDR3. V was clipped by 4 bases and J by 4 bases, with 8 bases between them. CDR1 is DFQATT, CDR2 SNEGSKA, per germline (reference sequence).